This T cell receptor beta chain was obtained from a study of cytomegalovirus exposure and HLA in healthy donors. Study results and limitations: A highly shared variant cluster was judged a likely technical artifact. V- and J-gene trimming of TCR beta was linked (in a later analysis) to a missense DCLRE1C variant.

The PCR was carried out with 60 Vbeta primers and 13 Jbeta primers. Clones were read by immunoSEQ multiplex PCR, and TCRdb kept only the in-frame ones, dropping some. The table has about 72,000 clones, approximately 78% seen once. This clone was seen only once. Its antigen is still unknown. V was cut by 3 bases and J by 4 bases, with 12 bases left in between. The CDR3 covers 14 residues. The germline gives CDR1 SEHNR, CDR2 FQNEAQ (reference sequence). What was sequenced was PBMCs. The receptor was isolated from a young man in good health and CMV-seronegative. The V and J genes are TRBV7-9 and TRBJ1-2; D possibly corresponds to TRBD1 (6 bases). CDR3 in amino acids: CASSFRGASYGYTF. In DNA, the CDR3 is TGTGCCAGCAGCTTTCGGGGGGCGAGCTATGGCTACACCTTC.